This T cell receptor (beta chain) emerged from a study of T cells in Graves' hyperthyroidism and ophthalmopathy. Overall study findings and caveats: Onset of ophthalmopathy came a median around 6.5 months after the model predicted it.

Details on this clonotype: The antigen remains unidentified.

Template material for amplifying TCR beta CDR3 regions consisted of RNA transcripts. Using the HTBI primer set, a first-round RT-PCR was run on the TCR CDR3. TCRdb re-analysed the multiplex PCR reads in MiXCR, keeping a single row per CDR3 protein. In the table there are over 500,000 distinct CDR3 sequences, roughly 17% of which are singletons. From germline, CDR1 is MNHEY and CDR2 SVGEGT. This CDR3 comprises 13 residues. Trimming left V 10 bases short and J 7 bases short, with 14 bases between. The sequenced material came from blood. V and J are TRBV6-2 or TRBV6-3 and TRBJ1-6, with a tentative D call TRBD1 (5 bases). This TCR derives from a young woman with Graves' ophthalmopathy. CDR3 DNA: TGTGCCACCTCCCCGGGACCCAATTCACCCCTCCACTTT. Translated, it gives CATSPGPNSPLHF.